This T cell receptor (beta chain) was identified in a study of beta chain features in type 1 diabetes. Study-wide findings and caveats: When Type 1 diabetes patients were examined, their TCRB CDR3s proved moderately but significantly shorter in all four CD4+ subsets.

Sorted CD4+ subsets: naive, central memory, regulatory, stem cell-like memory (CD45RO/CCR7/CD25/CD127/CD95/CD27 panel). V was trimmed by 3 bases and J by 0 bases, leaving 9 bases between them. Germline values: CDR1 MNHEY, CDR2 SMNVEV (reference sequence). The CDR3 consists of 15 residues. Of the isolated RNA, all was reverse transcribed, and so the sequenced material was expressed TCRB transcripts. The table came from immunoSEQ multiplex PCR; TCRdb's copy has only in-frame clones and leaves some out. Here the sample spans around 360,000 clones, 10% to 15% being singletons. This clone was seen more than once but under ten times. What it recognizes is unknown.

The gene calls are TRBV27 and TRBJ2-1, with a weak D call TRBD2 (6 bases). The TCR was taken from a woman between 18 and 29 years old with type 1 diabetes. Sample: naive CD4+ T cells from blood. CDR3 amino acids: CASSFAGISYNEQFF. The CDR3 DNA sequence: TGTGCCAGCAGTTTTGCGGGGATCTCCTACAATGAGCAGTTCTTC.